What follows are 14 T cell receptor beta chains derived from one specimen sequenced in a study of control samples from healthy donors and cancer patients. Repertoires were generated with immunoSEQ multiplex PCR, while TCRdb's copy carries only in-frame clones and drops some. The data show 70,000 to 75,000 clones, over 85% seen once. Source material: PBMCs. These TCRs come from a man aged 60 to 75 with lung cancer.

J is TRBJ1-2 and V is TRBV6-5, with D possibly TRBD1 on 6 matching bases. Trimming took off 4 bases at V and 4 bases at J, with 7 bases between the two ends. The CDR3 covers 12 residues. Germline CDR1 reads MNHEY; CDR2 reads SVGAGI. CDR3 bases: TGTGCCAGCAGTTCGGACAGCTATGGCTACACCTTC. Protein product: CASSSDSYGYTF.

The chain is built from TRBV28 and TRBJ1-3; TRBD1 matches at 7 bases. The CDR3 consists of 13 residues. Trimming cost V 7 bases and J 4 bases; bases outside gene matches: 4. Germline CDR1 reads MDHEN; CDR2 reads SYDVKM. The CDR3 DNA sequence: TGTGCCAGCATACGGGGACAGGGAAACACCATATATTTT. Protein: CASIRGQGNTIYF.

The chain uses TRBV10-1 and TRBJ2-2, with D possibly TRBD2 on 5 matching bases. The germline V gene encodes CDR1 WNHNN and CDR2 SYGVQD (reference sequence). The CDR3 has 13 residues. The V end lost 8 bases, the J end lost 1 base, and 8 bases lay between the germline ends. In DNA form, the CDR3 reads TGCGCCAGCGCCGGAGGGAACACCGGGGAGCTGTTTTTT. This translates into CASAGGNTGELFF.

The rearrangement uses TRBV7-7 and TRBJ2-3; perhaps D is TRBD1 or TRBD2 (6 bases each). Germline assignment: CDR1 SSHAT and CDR2 FNYEAQ (reference sequence). There are 15 residues in the CDR3. V dropped 3 bases and J dropped 6 bases, with 16 bases sitting between them. CDR3 nucleotides: TGTGCCAGCAGCTTCAATACGGGGGACACCGATACGCAGTATTTT. Translation gives CASSFNTGDTDTQYF.

V usage is TRBV7-9 and J usage is TRBJ2-3; no clear D gene. This CDR3 comprises 14 residues. The germline V gene has CDR1 SEHNR and CDR2 FQNEAQ (reference sequence). The germline V and J ends were trimmed by 2 bases and 0 bases, with 6 bases remaining between them. CDR3 residues: CASSLTASTDTQYF. DNA for the CDR3: TGTGCCAGCAGCTTAACAGCTAGCACAGATACGCAGTATTTT.

V usage is TRBV7-9 and J usage is TRBJ2-5; D uncertain. This CDR3 is built from 15 residues. Trimming left V 4 bases short and J 5 bases short, with 17 bases between. Germline values: CDR1 SEHNR, CDR2 FQNEAQ (reference sequence). The CDR3 nucleotides are TGTGCCAGCAGCTCCCGGTCGTCCCTCCGGGAGACCCAGTACTTC. This codes for CASSSRSSLRETQYF.

J is TRBJ1-5 and V is TRBV5-7; no definite D call. TRBV5-7 carries the ORF label, with uncertain function. V was trimmed by 2 bases and J by 5 bases, leaving 20 bases between them. CDR3 length equals 17 residues. The CDR3 DNA reads as TGTGCCAGCAGCTTTGAAGAGGAGGGCCACTGGGATCAGCCCCAGCATTTT. This gives the protein CASSFEEEGHWDQPQHF.

This clone appeared once. The V gene is TRBV24-1, the J gene TRBJ2-1; TRBD1 matches 10 bases. V trimming: 3 bases; J trimming: 4 bases; junction bases outside the gene matches: 2. Germline V gene sequence: CDR1 KGHDR, CDR2 SFDVKD. The CDR3 has 15 residues. CDR3 in DNA: TGTGCCACCAGTGATGGACAGGGGGGTTACAATGAGCAGTTCTTC. It encodes CATSDGQGGYNEQFF.

J is TRBJ2-7 and V is TRBV18, with 11 bases matching TRBD1. CDR1 and CDR2 (germline): KGHSH, LQKENI. V shed 6 bases, J shed 3 bases, and the junction held 4 bases outside the gene matches. This CDR3 has 14 residues. In DNA form, the CDR3 reads TGTGCCAGCTCGGCCGGGACAGGGGGCTACGAGCAGTACGTC. It encodes CASSAGTGGYEQYV.

CDR3 nucleotide sequence: TGTGCCAGCAGTTACCTAACAGGGGCAGGGGTGGAGACCCAGTACTTC. As protein: CASSYLTGAGVETQYF. The chain links TRBV6-5 to TRBJ2-5, with TRBD1 matching 7 bases. The V and J ends lost 2 bases and 5 bases, in that order; junction bases with no gene match: 11. This CDR3 region has 16 residues. The germline V gene encodes CDR1 MNHEY and CDR2 SVGAGI.

CDR3 nucleotide sequence: TGCAGCGTCGGACAGGATAGCAATCAGCCCCAGCATTTT. It is translated as CSVGQDSNQPQHF. V gene TRBV29-1 combines with J gene TRBJ1-5; 7 bases map to TRBD1. The trim removed 6 bases at V and 0 bases at J, leaving 2 bases unmatched. The CDR3 is 13 residues long. From germline, CDR1 is SQVTM and CDR2 ANQGSEA.

This chain connects TRBV27 to TRBJ2-7; tentative D call: TRBD2 (6 bases). V lost 5 bases to trimming and J lost 4 bases, with 12 bases between them. This CDR3 comprises 13 residues. Germline V gene lookup returns CDR1 MNHEY and CDR2 SMNVEV (reference sequence). This CDR3 reads CASSRGTLYEQYF. The DNA for the CDR3 is TGTGCCAGCAGTCGTGGGACTTTGTACGAGCAGTACTTC.

A single count supports this clone. The rearrangement links TRBV29-1 to TRBJ1-4; D possibly corresponds to TRBD1 (6 bases). The germline V and J ends were trimmed by 7 bases and 6 bases, with 12 bases remaining between them. CDR1 is SQVTM, CDR2 ANQGSEA, per germline. CDR3 length equals 12 residues. The CDR3: CSGLGADEKLFF. Here the CDR3 DNA reads TGCAGCGGTCTGGGGGCTGATGAAAAACTGTTTTTT.

The CDR3 nucleotides read TGCGCCAGCAGGACAGGGCGCAATCAGCCCCAGCATTTT. Translating gives CASRTGRNQPQHF. This chain uses TRBV10-2 with TRBJ1-5; 7 positions agree with TRBD1. Trimming at V came to 6 bases and at J to 2 bases, leaving 1 base not matched to a gene. Germline CDR1 and CDR2: WSHSY and SAAADI. This CDR3 is 13 amino acids long.